Listed here are 22 T cell receptor beta chains from one sample, sequenced in a study of response to subunit inactivated influenza vaccine. MiXCR was run by TCRdb on the RT-PCR reads, yielding one entry per CDR3 protein. The sample lists 500,000 to 700,000 distinct CDR3 sequences; roughly a quarter were seen once. Separately, the same data were catalogued under a study of T cells expressing NK-cell markers. That work states: Synthesis of TCR beta cDNA relied on 5'RACE template switching carrying UMIs.

The sample in question was CD4+ T cells sorted from PBMCs, obtained approximately 13 days after vaccination. All receptors derive from a man aged 50-60 years who received an inactivated influenza vaccine.

There are a few counts of this clonotype. The V and J genes are TRBV15 and TRBJ1-2, with D uncertain. Deletions cut 3 bases from V and 2 bases from J, with 10 bases between. Germline V gives CDR1 LNHNV, CDR2 YYDKDF (reference sequence). The CDR3 contains 14 residues. This CDR3 is CATSRRGINYGYTF. CDR3 sequence (DNA): TGTGCCACCAGCAGGCGGGGAATAAACTATGGCTACACCTTC.

The J gene is TRBJ2-7, the V gene TRBV4-2, with D perhaps matching TRBD1 (5 bases). From germline, CDR1 is LGHNA and CDR2 YNFKEQ. Trimming left V 0 bases short and J 4 bases short, with 13 bases between. The CDR3 runs 15 residues. For the CDR3, the DNA is TGTGCCAGCAGCCAAGATTTGGCTGGGGCGTACGAGCAGTACTTC. Protein product: CASSQDLAGAYEQYF.

This clonotype was counted ten times or more. This chain links TRBV29-1 with TRBJ2-7; D tentatively reads TRBD1 or TRBD2 (5 bases each). The CDR3 runs 13 residues. Germline loops: CDR1 SQVTM, CDR2 ANQGSEA. The ends were cut back, 0 bases at V and 5 bases at J, with 11 bases in the middle. The CDR3 loop is CSVEEGRGNEQYF. CDR3 bases: TGCAGCGTTGAAGAGGGTCGGGGCAACGAGCAGTACTTC.

This clonotype has a handful of counts. This CDR3 is CATSVPGQGLNEQFF. Here the CDR3 DNA reads TGTGCCACCAGTGTACCGGGACAGGGCCTCAATGAGCAGTTCTTC. The V call is TRBV24-1, the J call TRBJ2-1; 9 bases line up with TRBD1. The CDR3 has 15 residues. CDR1 is KGHDR, CDR2 SFDVKD, per germline. V dropped 5 bases and J dropped 6; count of bases not matched to a gene: 7.

V usage is TRBV21-1 and J usage is TRBJ1-5. TRBV21-1 is listed as a pseudogene. The CDR3 has 16 amino acids. In DNA form, the CDR3 reads TGTGCCAGCACGGAGACGGGGGAGGGACGGAATCAGCCCCAGCATTTT. This translates into CASTETGEGRNQPQHF.

This clonotype was counted many times. The V gene is TRBV6-2 or TRBV6-3, the J gene TRBJ1-5; tentative D call: TRBD1 (6 bases). The CDR3 has 15 residues. Germline V gene sequence: CDR1 MNHEY, CDR2 SVGEGT. V lost 4 bases and J lost 4, with 14 bases in between. CDR3: CASSFGGGRNQPQHF. CDR3 sequence (DNA): TGTGCCAGCAGTTTTGGAGGGGGAAGGAATCAGCCCCAGCATTTT.

This clonotype was counted only a few times. The chain employs TRBV6-5 and TRBJ2-4; 8 positions agree with TRBD1. Germline V CDR1 and CDR2: MNHEY, SVGAGI. The J segment lost 6 bases and the V segment lost 0 bases, leaving 13 bases of the junction unmatched. The CDR3 sequence is 18 residues long. The CDR3 loop is CASSYSGSRGPFGNIQYF. The CDR3 DNA follows: TGTGCCAGCAGTTACTCAGGAAGCAGGGGGCCATTTGGAAACATTCAGTACTTC.

The chain has TRBV29-1 and TRBJ1-1, with a tentative D call TRBD1 (6 bases). The CDR3 covers 15 residues. V was pared by 4 bases and J by 5 bases, with 20 bases between. Germline V gives CDR1 SQVTM, CDR2 ANQGSEA. CDR3: CSVGVDGGRWTEAFF. The CDR3 DNA reads TGCAGCGTTGGGGTGGACGGGGGGCGGTGGACTGAAGCTTTCTTT.

This clonotype was observed many times. The chain joins TRBV7-2 to TRBJ2-3, with 13 nucleotides matching TRBD2. This CDR3 has 15 amino acids. Per the germline V gene, CDR1 is SGHTA and CDR2 is FQGNSA. Trimming cost V 5 bases and J 14 bases; bases outside gene matches: 13. CDR3 region: CASSRTSGSPQSPYF. In DNA, the CDR3 is TGTGCCAGCAGCCGGACTAGCGGGAGCCCGCAATCCCCGTATTTT.

This clonotype was counted only a few times. This sequence joins TRBV6-2 or TRBV6-3 and TRBJ2-2, with TRBD2 matching 7 bases. The V gene's germline CDR1 is MNHEY and CDR2 SVGEGT. This CDR3 contains 17 residues. V gave up 2 bases and J gave up 1 base; unmatched junction bases: 7. CDR3 coding DNA: TGTGCCAGCAGTTACACCCGCGTAGCGGGGAACACCGGGGAGCTGTTTTTT. This translates into CASSYTRVAGNTGELFF.

The V call is TRBV5-5, the J call TRBJ2-5; D is uncertain. This CDR3 contains 14 residues. Trimming shortened V by 0 bases and J by 5 bases, and 11 bases separated the two germline ends. Germline CDR1 SGHKS, CDR2 YYEKEE (reference sequence). The CDR3 loop reads CASSLGAAVETQYF. CDR3 in DNA: TGTGCCAGCAGCTTGGGAGCCGCCGTTGAGACCCAGTACTTC.

This clonotype was detected ten times or more. V is TRBV5-5 and J is TRBJ2-7; D is possibly TRBD2 (6 bases). Trimming cost V 0 bases and J 0 bases, with 10 bases left between them. CDR3 size: 15 residues. Germline CDR1 is SGHKS and CDR2 is YYEKEE (reference sequence). In nucleotides, the CDR3 is TGTGCCAGCAGCTTGGCCTCGGGGGTCTCCTACGAGCAGTACTTC. Its translation is CASSLASGVSYEQYF.

This clonotype was recorded a few times. The chain couples TRBV7-8 to TRBJ1-2, with a tentative D call TRBD1 (6 bases). This CDR3 contains 20 residues. Trimming cost V 1 base and J 0 bases, with 24 bases left between them. Germline CDR1 reads SGHVS; CDR2 reads FQNEAQ. DNA of the CDR3: TGTGCCAGCAGCTTAGGAGCCCTACAGGGATATATACCTTCTAACTATGGCTACACCTTC. It yields the protein CASSLGALQGYIPSNYGYTF.

The chain is built from TRBV25-1 and TRBJ2-1; 8 positions match TRBD2. This CDR3 region has 16 residues. Trimming cost V 7 bases and J 8 bases; bases outside gene matches: 16. Germline V gene sequence: CDR1 MGHDK, CDR2 SYGVNS. This chain's CDR3 is CASTAVERGFGDEQFF. In nucleotides, the CDR3 is TGTGCCAGCACAGCCGTGGAGCGGGGGTTTGGTGATGAGCAGTTCTTC.

J is TRBJ1-1 and V is TRBV3-1; 8 bases fit TRBD1. V trimming: 4 bases; J trimming: 5 bases; junction bases outside the gene matches: 6. The CDR3 consists of 14 residues. Per the germline V gene, CDR1 is LGHDT and CDR2 is YNNKEL (reference sequence). The CDR3 loop reads CASSPWDRRTEAFF. CDR3 sequence (DNA): TGTGCCAGCAGCCCTTGGGACAGGAGGACTGAAGCTTTCTTT.

This clonotype was found a few times. This rearrangement joins TRBV19 to TRBJ1-4, with TRBD1 as a possible D gene (6 bases). The CDR3 contains 14 residues. Germline CDR1 is LNHDA and CDR2 is SQIVND (reference sequence). V was trimmed by 4 bases and J by 6 bases, leaving 12 bases between them. The CDR3 DNA follows: TGTGCCAGTAGTACCGACAGGTGGGATGAAAAACTGTTTTTT. It specifies CASSTDRWDEKLFF.

J is TRBJ2-2 and V is TRBV6-5, with 8 bases identical to TRBD1. Germline V gene sequence: CDR1 MNHEY, CDR2 SVGAGI. The V gene end was trimmed by 2 bases and the J gene end by 4 bases; junction bases not matched to a gene: 6. This CDR3 spans 16 amino acids. The CDR3: CASSYPGQERTGELFF. The DNA of the CDR3 is TGTGCCAGCAGTTACCCGGGACAGGAGCGCACCGGGGAGCTGTTTTTT.

The chain links TRBV7-9 to TRBJ2-1; the D gene is possibly TRBD1 (5 bases). Germline CDR1 is SEHNR and CDR2 is FQNEAQ (reference sequence). The CDR3 runs 16 residues. V lost 1 base, J lost 8 bases, and 18 bases lay in between. The CDR3 is CASSLDWQGSYYEQFF. The CDR3 bases are TGTGCCAGCAGCTTAGACTGGCAGGGTTCATACTATGAGCAGTTCTTC.

The chain carries TRBV11-2 and TRBJ2-3; D tentatively reads TRBD1 or TRBD2 (5 bases each). The CDR3 runs 15 residues. Germline V CDR1 and CDR2: SGHAT, FQNNGV. Between the trimmed V and J ends, which lost 3 bases and 0 bases, there was a span of 10 bases. CDR3 sequence reads: CASSFSGRSTDTQYF. DNA for the CDR3: TGTGCCAGCAGCTTTTCGGGACGGAGCACAGATACGCAGTATTTT.

The chain carries TRBV20-1 and TRBJ2-7, with D tentatively TRBD1 or TRBD2 (5 bases each). Trimming removed 0 bases at V and 9 bases at J, with 18 bases between. The germline V gene has CDR1 DFQATT and CDR2 SNEGSKA (reference sequence). There are 14 residues in the CDR3. The CDR3 DNA reads TGCAGTGCTAGAGATCTCGGGACGGCACTTTCGCAGTACTTC. Protein product: CSARDLGTALSQYF.

This clonotype was observed many times. The chain uses TRBV29-1 and TRBJ2-3, with 8 bases lining up with TRBD2. The J segment lost 1 base and the V segment lost 3 bases, leaving 6 bases of the junction unmatched. This CDR3 is 15 amino acids long. Germline V gene data show CDR1 as SQVTM and CDR2 as ANQGSEA. CDR3 nucleotides: TGCAGCGTTGATAGGAGCGGGAGAGGCACAGATACGCAGTATTTT. This translates into CSVDRSGRGTDTQYF.

CDR3 sequence (DNA): TGTGCCACCAGCAGTCCCCTCAGAGGGGTACTAGCGGGGGGGAATACAGATACGCAGTATTTT. Translating it yields CATSSPLRGVLAGGNTDTQYF. The J gene is TRBJ2-3, the V gene TRBV15; TRBD2 matches 13 bases. CDR1 and CDR2 from the germline V gene are LNHNV and YYDKDF (reference sequence). This CDR3 region has 21 residues. The junction had 18 bases not matched to a gene; V was cut back by 3 bases and J by 3 bases.